The entry that follows covers one T cell receptor (beta chain) sequence. Antigen unknown. TCRdb's copy holds only in-frame clones and misses some; the assay was immunoSEQ multiplex PCR. The sample carries approximately 12,000 clones, about 88% recorded once. The data were taken from a study of STAT3 mutations in large granular lymphocyte leukemia. Study findings and constraints: Every T-LGLL patient had at least one immunodominant TCRbeta clonotype.

The V segment lost 0 bases and the J segment 3 bases; nucleotides outside the gene matches: 4. Germline lookup yields CDR1 LGHNA and CDR2 YSLEER. CDR3 size: 16 residues. The TCR was taken from a man between 35 and 55 years old with T-cell large granular lymphocyte leukemia. Some clones in this sample may be carry-over from other donors' samples. The source material was peripheral blood mononuclear cells. J is TRBJ2-7 and V is TRBV4-3; 11 bases map to TRBD2. Here the CDR3 DNA reads TGCGCCAGCAGCCAAGATTCGGGACTAGCGGTCTACGAGCAGTACTTC. Amino acid sequence: CASSQDSGLAVYEQYF.